This TCR beta chain was found in a study of blood T cell repertoires in COVID-19. In the study overall: Sites in the United States, Italy and Spain provided acute and convalescent COVID-19 samples. T cells, B-cell-depleted T cells, or PBMCs supplied cDNA or gDNA.

The V gene's germline CDR1 is SGHDT and CDR2 YYEEEE. The CDR3 has 16 amino acids. V lost 1 base to trimming and J lost 2 bases; unmatched junction nucleotides: 8. Original handling: Reference gene primer amplification gave nucleated cell count estimates. Method: immunoSEQ multiplex PCR; TCRdb's copy keeps in-frame clones and lacks some. That table supplies the V and J calls and clone size; D and trimming were determined from the DNA. The table lists under 250,000 clones, approximately 85% of them singletons. Seattle patients were enrolled while actively infected and followed longitudinally. This clone was detected once.

Sequenced input: peripheral blood. The clonotype comes from a woman in her 70s with COVID-19, enrolled during active disease. V and J are TRBV5-6 and TRBJ2-5; 7 bases align to TRBD2. The CDR3 DNA sequence: TGTGCCAGCAGCTTGCTCAGCGGGGAGCCTCAAGAGACCCAGTACTTC. It translates to CASSLLSGEPQETQYF.